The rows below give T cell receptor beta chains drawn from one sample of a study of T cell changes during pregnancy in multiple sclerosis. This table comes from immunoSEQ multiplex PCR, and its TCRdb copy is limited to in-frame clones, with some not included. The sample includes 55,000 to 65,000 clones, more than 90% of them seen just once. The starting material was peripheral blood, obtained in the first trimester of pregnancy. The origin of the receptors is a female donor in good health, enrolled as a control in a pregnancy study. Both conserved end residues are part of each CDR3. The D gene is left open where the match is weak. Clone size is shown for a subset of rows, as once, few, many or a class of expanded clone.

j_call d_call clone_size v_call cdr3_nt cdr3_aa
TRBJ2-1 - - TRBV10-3 TGTGCCATCAGTAGACAGTCCAATGAGCAGTTCTTC CAISRQSNEQFF
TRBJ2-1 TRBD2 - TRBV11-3 TGTGCCAGCAGCCGTACGGTGGCGGGAGAGGGCGAGCAGTTCTTC CASSRTVAGEGEQFF
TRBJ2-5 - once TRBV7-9 TGTGCCAGCAGCTTAGATAGGGGGGGAGAAGAGACCCAGTACTTC CASSLDRGGEETQYF
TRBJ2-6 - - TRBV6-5 TGTGCCAGCAGTTATTTGGCAGGGCTGGGGGCCAACGTCCTGACTTTC CASSYLAGLGANVLTF
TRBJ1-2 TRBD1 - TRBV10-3 TGTGCCATCAGTGATGGGGGACAGGGTGAAAGCTTC CAISDGGQGESF
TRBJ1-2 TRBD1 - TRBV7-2 TGTGCCAGCAGCCCAGGGGGGACAGGGGGTTTTCATGGCTACACCTTC CASSPGGTGGFHGYTF
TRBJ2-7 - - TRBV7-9 TGTGCCAGCAGCTTAAGAGGGGGCGAGCAGTACTTC CASSLRGGEQYF
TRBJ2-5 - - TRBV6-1 TGTGCCAGCAGGGCTACCGGGACATCCCAAGAGACCCAGTACTTC CASRATGTSQETQYF
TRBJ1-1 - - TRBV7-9 TGTGCCAGCAGCTTATATCAGTCCACTGAAGCTTTCTTT CASSLYQSTEAFF
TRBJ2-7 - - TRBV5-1 TGCGCCAGCAAGGTAGGAGGTTCGTACTACGAGCAGTACTTC CASKVGGSYYEQYF
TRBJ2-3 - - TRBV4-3 TGCGCCAGCAGCCACACAGGGATTAGCACAGATACGCAGTATTTT CASSHTGISTDTQYF
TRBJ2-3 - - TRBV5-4 TGTGCCAGCAGCTTAGTAGCGCTCACAGATACGCAGTATTTT CASSLVALTDTQYF
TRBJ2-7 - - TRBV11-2 TGTGCCAGCAGCTTAGTTAGCTACGAGCAGTACTTC CASSLVSYEQYF
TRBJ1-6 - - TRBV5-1 TGCGCCAGCAGCTTGGTTCTCTCGGACAAAGGACGGTCACCCCTCCACTTT CASSLVLSDKGRSPLHF
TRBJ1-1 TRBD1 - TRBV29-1 TGCAGCGTTCAGACAGGGCTTGGGGCTTTCTTT CSVQTGLGAFF
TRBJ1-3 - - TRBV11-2 TGTGCCAGCAGCCTGAGTGAGCTCTTCGGTCATGGAAACACCATATATTTT CASSLSELFGHGNTIYF
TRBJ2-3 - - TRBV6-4 TGTGCCAGCAGCCGGGGAAGCACAGATACGCAGTATTTT CASSRGSTDTQYF
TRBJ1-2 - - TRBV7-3 TGTGCCAGCAGCTTAAGTGCGGCAGAAGTTAACTATGGCTACACCTTC CASSLSAAEVNYGYTF
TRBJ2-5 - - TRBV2 TGTGCCAGCAGTGGCACGCGTGGTCAAGAGACCCAGTACTTC CASSGTRGQETQYF
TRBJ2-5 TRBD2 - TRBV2 TGTGCCAGCAGACTAGCGGTTCCAGAGACCCAGTACTTC CASRLAVPETQYF
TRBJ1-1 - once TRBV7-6 TGTGCCAGCAGCTTAGCGGGGGGGGGCCAAAACACTGAAGCTTTCTTT CASSLAGGGQNTEAFF
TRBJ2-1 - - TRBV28 TGTGCCAGCAGTGTGAGAGGGTTTCGTCGCTCCTACAATGAGCAGTTCTTC CASSVRGFRRSYNEQFF
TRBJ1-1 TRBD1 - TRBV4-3 TGCGCCAGCACCGTAAACCTACAGGGGACTGAAGCTTTCTTT CASTVNLQGTEAFF